A single sample is the source of the 26 T cell receptor beta chains below, sequenced in a study of T cell changes during pregnancy in multiple sclerosis. Here immunoSEQ multiplex PCR was the method, and the copy in TCRdb shows in-frame clones only, minus some. The data show tens of thousands of clones, approximately 90% seen once. The sequencing used CD4+ T cells from peripheral blood mononuclear cells, collected before pregnancy. These receptor sequences come from a female donor with multiple sclerosis, enrolled in a pregnancy study.

The chain carries TRBV19 and TRBJ1-5; tentatively, D is TRBD1 (5 bases). Trimming cost V 4 bases and J 4 bases, with 14 bases left between them. The CDR3 length is 15 residues. In germline, CDR1 is LNHDA, CDR2 SQIVND (reference sequence). The CDR3 is CASSNPGVGNQPQHF. The CDR3 DNA follows: TGTGCCAGTAGTAACCCGGGGGTCGGAAATCAGCCCCAGCATTTT.

The rearrangement uses TRBV7-3 and TRBJ1-4; 12 bases agree with TRBD1. The V gene's germline CDR1 is SGHTA and CDR2 FQGTGA. The V and J ends lost 0 bases and 8 bases, in that order; junction bases with no gene match: 7. The length of the CDR3 is 17 residues. In nucleotides, the CDR3 is TGTGCCAGCAGCTTAACGTGGGACAGGGGGCCTAGGGAAAAACTGTTTTTT. Amino acid sequence: CASSLTWDRGPREKLFF.

There are a few counts of this clone. The V call is TRBV18, the J call TRBJ2-2, with D unresolved. CDR1 and CDR2 from the germline V gene are KGHSH and LQKENI. CDR3 length: 12 amino acids. The V and J ends lost 4 bases and 3 bases respectively, with 3 bases between them. The CDR3 sequence is CASSLYTGELFF. The CDR3 nucleotides are TGTGCCAGCTCACTATACACCGGGGAGCTGTTTTTT.

V and J are TRBV4-1 and TRBJ2-5; 8 nucleotides agree with TRBD2. The V gene end was trimmed by 2 bases and the J gene end by 4 bases; junction bases not matched to a gene: 12. The germline CDR1 and CDR2 sequences are MGHRA and YSYEKL. CDR3 length: 17 residues. CDR3 DNA sequence: TGCGCCAGCAGCCAAACAGGGACTAACGGGAGGGGAGAGACCCAGTACTTC. This sequence encodes CASSQTGTNGRGETQYF.

V and J are TRBV27 and TRBJ2-1; TRBD2 aligns across 12 bases. Trimming cost V 2 bases and J 8 bases; bases outside gene matches: 4. Germline CDR1 and CDR2: MNHEY and SMNVEV (reference sequence). The CDR3 runs 15 residues. The CDR3 DNA reads as TGTGCCAGCAGTTTACGGCTAGCGGGAGGGGATGAGCAGTTCTTC. It codes for CASSLRLAGGDEQFF.

The chain is built from TRBV7-9 and TRBJ1-2; no definite D call. The CDR3 extends over 13 amino acids. Germline loops: CDR1 SEHNR, CDR2 FQNEAQ (reference sequence). V was pared by 5 bases and J by 0 bases, with 7 bases between. CDR3 protein: CASSQTPNYGYTF. In nucleotides, the CDR3 is TGTGCCAGCAGCCAGACTCCTAACTATGGCTACACCTTC.

The rearrangement links TRBV29-1 to TRBJ1-5; D might be TRBD1 (5 bases). Germline V gene data show CDR1 as SQVTM and CDR2 as ANQGSEA. The CDR3 is 13 residues long. The germline V and J ends were trimmed by 4 bases and 2 bases, with 9 bases remaining between them. The CDR3 DNA is TGCAGCGTTGGCGGGGGTGGCAATCAGCCCCAGCATTTT. Encoded protein: CSVGGGGNQPQHF.

The CDR3 spells CASSETGGYEQYF. The CDR3 nucleotides are TGTGCCAGCTCCGAGACAGGGGGCTACGAGCAGTACTTC. The chain uses TRBV18 and TRBJ2-7, with 9 bases matching TRBD1. V gave up 6 bases and J gave up 3 bases; unmatched junction bases: 3. This CDR3 is built from 13 residues. Per the germline V gene, CDR1 is KGHSH and CDR2 is LQKENI.

This clone was seen a few times. The V call is TRBV14, the J call TRBJ2-5; D gene uncertain. The germline CDR1 and CDR2 sequences are SGHDN and FVKESK. With 0 bases removed from V and 2 bases from J, the gap between germline ends came to 7 bases. This CDR3 region has 14 residues. CDR3 sequence: CASSQESGQETQYF. The CDR3 DNA reads TGTGCCAGCAGCCAAGAGTCCGGGCAAGAGACCCAGTACTTC.

This sequence joins TRBV5-1 and TRBJ2-7, with 7 bases aligning to TRBD2. Trimming cost V 4 bases and J 5 bases; bases outside gene matches: 9. The length of the CDR3 is 14 residues. Germline V lookup: CDR1 SGHRS, CDR2 YFSETQ. Here the CDR3 DNA reads TGCGCCAGCAGCGTCATCTCTAGCGGCCACGAGCAGTACTTC. Residues: CASSVISSGHEQYF.

The J gene is TRBJ1-1, the V gene TRBV19, with D tentatively TRBD1 (6 bases). The ends were cut back, 3 bases at V and 1 base at J, with 12 bases in the middle. The CDR3 is made up of 15 amino acids. Per germline, CDR1 LNHDA and CDR2 SQIVND (reference sequence). The CDR3: CASSISGGANTEAFF. The CDR3 bases are TGTGCCAGTAGTATCTCGGGGGGCGCGAACACTGAAGCTTTCTTT.

The CDR3 reads CASSARTGAAQETQYF. DNA of the CDR3: TGTGCCAGCAGTGCACGGACAGGGGCGGCCCAAGAGACCCAGTACTTC. The rearrangement links TRBV28 to TRBJ2-5; 9 positions match TRBD1. With 5 bases clipped from V and 1 base from J, the junction kept 8 bases outside the gene matches. The CDR3 sequence is 16 residues long. Germline CDR1 is MDHEN and CDR2 is SYDVKM.

This chain joins TRBV7-2 and TRBJ2-2; 7 nucleotides agree with TRBD1. Germline values: CDR1 SGHTA, CDR2 FQGNSA. This CDR3 is built from 15 residues. V gave up 2 bases and J gave up 1 base; unmatched junction bases: 1. CDR3 DNA sequence: TGTGCCAGCAGCTTATGGACAGGGAACACCGGGGAGCTGTTTTTT. The encoded protein is CASSLWTGNTGELFF.

The rearrangement joins TRBV29-1 to TRBJ2-7; 10 positions agree with TRBD2. Trimming took 4 bases from V and 0 from J; bases not matched to a gene: 3. In germline, CDR1 is SQVTM, CDR2 ANQGSEA. There are 14 residues in the CDR3. The CDR3 sequence is CSVGAGGLSYEQYF. The DNA of the CDR3 is TGCAGCGTTGGAGCGGGGGGGCTCTCCTACGAGCAGTACTTC.

Details on this clone: This sample also contains other DNA sequences that code for the same CDR3. The chain carries TRBV18 and TRBJ1-1; D remains ambiguous. The CDR3 loop spans 13 amino acids. Germline V gene data show CDR1 as KGHSH and CDR2 as LQKENI. V lost 3 bases, J lost 2 bases, and 7 bases lay in between. The chain's CDR3 is CASSPRENTEAFF. The DNA of the CDR3 is TGTGCCAGCTCACCCCGGGAAAACACTGAAGCTTTCTTT.

V and J are TRBV28 and TRBJ2-7; 9 nucleotides align to TRBD2. CDR1 and CDR2 from the germline V gene are MDHEN and SYDVKM. V lost 3 bases and J lost 4; bases outside the gene matches: 7. The CDR3 sequence is 15 residues long. The CDR3 is CASSFRREGMYEQYF. The CDR3 DNA sequence: TGTGCCAGCAGTTTTAGGCGGGAGGGCATGTACGAGCAGTACTTC.

This chain joins TRBV2 and TRBJ1-1, with a tentative D call TRBD1 (6 bases). CDR3 length equals 14 residues. The germline gives CDR1 SNHLY, CDR2 FYNNEI. Trimming cost V 6 bases and J 6 bases, with 17 bases left between them. The CDR3 loop is CASRESTGKSEAFF. The CDR3 coding sequence is TGTGCCAGCAGAGAATCTACAGGGAAGTCTGAAGCTTTCTTT. The full variable domain, its missing parts supplied by reference TRBV2 and TRBJ1-1, is EPEVTQTPSHQVTQMGQEVILRCVPISNHLYFYWYRQILGQKVEFLVSFYNNEISEKSEIFDDQFSVERPDGSNFTLKIRSTKLEDSAMYFCASRESTGKSEAFFGQGTRLTVV.

The V gene is TRBV7-8, the J gene TRBJ1-2; no reliable D call. V shed 1 base and J shed 4 bases, with 10 bases lying between them. Per germline, CDR1 SGHVS and CDR2 FQNEAQ. The length of the CDR3 is 14 residues. CDR3 sequence reads: CASSLGEAGYGYTF. The CDR3 DNA follows: TGTGCCAGCAGCTTAGGAGAGGCCGGCTATGGCTACACCTTC.

The J gene is TRBJ2-2, the V gene TRBV5-6, with D unclear. V lost 4 bases and J 3 bases, leaving 7 bases between the germline ends. Germline values: CDR1 SGHDT, CDR2 YYEEEE. The CDR3 consists of 13 residues. CDR3 in amino acids: CASSPLDTGELFF. The CDR3 DNA reads as TGTGCCAGCAGCCCCCTCGACACCGGGGAGCTGTTTTTT.

V gene TRBV25-1 combines with J gene TRBJ2-7; TRBD1 aligns across 7 bases. The CDR3 runs to 15 residues. Germline V CDR1 and CDR2: MGHDK, SYGVNS. The V and J ends lost 9 bases and 7 bases, in that order; junction bases with no gene match: 18. The CDR3 region has the DNA TGTGCCAGTGAACCCCGGGACAGCCTTACCTTTGAGCAGTACTTC. Translating gives CASEPRDSLTFEQYF.

The chain recombines TRBV21-1 with TRBJ1-2. TRBV21-1 constitutes a pseudogene. The CDR3 consists of 15 residues. CDR3 sequence reads: CASSKRGTTRGGYTF. Here the CDR3 DNA reads TGTGCCAGCAGCAAGCGCGGGACTACGAGGGGAGGCTACACCTTC.

This rearrangement joins TRBV5-8 to TRBJ2-5; D is possibly TRBD1 (6 bases). The CDR3 covers 15 residues. The ends were cut back, 3 bases at V and 1 base at J, with 13 bases in the middle. The germline V gene has CDR1 SGHTS and CDR2 YDEGEE. The CDR3 DNA sequence: TGTGCCAGCAGCTACCAAACAGGGTCCCAAGAGACCCAGTACTTC. It specifies CASSYQTGSQETQYF.

The chain uses TRBV18 and TRBJ2-7, with D possibly TRBD1 on 6 matching bases. The CDR3 consists of 15 residues. Looked up from germline, CDR1 is KGHSH and CDR2 is LQKENI. V was pared by 3 bases and J by 1 base, with 13 bases between. CDR3 nucleotide sequence: TGTGCCAGCTCACCGCAACTGACAGGATCCTACGAGCAGTACTTC. Its protein product is CASSPQLTGSYEQYF.

V gene TRBV5-5 combines with J gene TRBJ1-1, with 10 bases fitting TRBD1. Looked up from germline, CDR1 is SGHKS and CDR2 is YYEKEE (reference sequence). J gave up 11 bases and V 0 bases, and 4 bases lay outside the gene matches. The CDR3 is 13 amino acids. The CDR3 sequence: CASSLGDRGSAFF. Here the CDR3 DNA reads TGTGCCAGCAGCTTGGGGGACAGGGGCTCCGCTTTCTTT.

The chain carries TRBV7-9 and TRBJ1-4; weak D call: TRBD1 (5 bases). Per germline, CDR1 SEHNR and CDR2 FQNEAQ (reference sequence). V lost 3 bases and J lost 14, with 19 bases in between. The CDR3 has 14 amino acids. The DNA of the CDR3 is TGTGCCAGCAGCTTGAATGTTGGGGTGGGGCATCTGTTTTTT. Its protein product is CASSLNVGVGHLFF.

The genes are TRBV7-8 and TRBJ1-5; TRBD1 is a possible D gene (6 bases). Between the trimmed V and J ends, which lost 6 bases and 5 bases, there was a span of 14 bases. Per germline, CDR1 SGHVS and CDR2 FQNEAQ. CDR3 length equals 14 residues. CDR3 sequence reads: CASRLQGVHQPQHF. CDR3 in DNA: TGTGCCAGCAGACTACAGGGTGTTCATCAGCCCCAGCATTTT.